A selection of T cell receptor beta chains follows, all from one sample in a study of T cells after yellow fever vaccination. From the 5' RACE reads, TCRdb called clonotypes with MiXCR, one entry per CDR3 protein. The table records 600,000 to 750,000 distinct CDR3 sequences, over 9% of them present only once. This specimen was PBMCs, taken on the day of the yellow fever booster vaccination. All receptors come from a man aged 30-40 years who received the YFV17D yellow fever vaccine. Each CDR3 is given with its conserved first and last residue. The order of the fields is J gene, clone size, D gene, V gene, CDR3 DNA, CDR3 protein. The D gene is left open where the match is weak. Size values are once, few and many counts, or a class for expanded clones, and some rows have none.

>TRBJ2-3|few|TRBD2|TRBV28
TGTGCCAGCAGCTCGACTAGCGGAGCGACAGATACGCAGTATTTT
CASSSTSGATDTQYF
>TRBJ2-7|NA|NA|TRBV27
TGTGCCAGCAGCGAGGGTCCGTCTAGCGCAACCTACGAGCAGTACTTC
CASSEGPSSATYEQYF
>TRBJ1-1|few|NA|TRBV11-2
TGTGCCAGCAGCTTCCCAGGCATTGCTACTGAAGCTTTCTTT
CASSFPGIATEAFF
>TRBJ2-7|few|TRBD1|TRBV18
TGTGCCAGCTCGGAATCCCGGGACAGGGCCTACGAGCAGTACTTC
CASSESRDRAYEQYF
>TRBJ2-1|few|NA|TRBV6-5
TGTGCCAGCAGTTACCTTAGCGGAGGGAATGAGCAGTTCTTC
CASSYLSGGNEQFF
>TRBJ2-7|few|TRBD1|TRBV10-3
TGTGCCATCACGACAGGGTCGGAAGAGCAGTACTTC
CAITTGSEEQYF
>TRBJ2-1|few|TRBD2|TRBV4-3
TGCGCCAGCAGCCAAGAGGGGACTAGCGGGTACAATGAGCAGTTCTTC
CASSQEGTSGYNEQFF
>TRBJ1-2|NA|TRBD1|TRBV4-3
TGCGCCAGCAGCCAAGAACAGGGGGTCTTAACCTATGGCTACACCTTC
CASSQEQGVLTYGYTF
>TRBJ2-3|NA|NA|TRBV14
TGTGCCAGCAGCCGCAAACTAGAAGGCACAGATACGCAGTATTTT
CASSRKLEGTDTQYF
>TRBJ2-5|few|NA|TRBV15
TGTGCCACCATCCCTCGTTTGGACAGTTCCCTCCAAGAGACCCAGTACTTC
CATIPRLDSSLQETQYF
>TRBJ1-2|few|NA|TRBV7-2
TGTGCCAGCAGCCTAAATAGGTTGGGTTTCGGCTACACCTTC
CASSLNRLGFGYTF
>TRBJ2-5|NA|NA|TRBV30
TGTGCCTGGAGTGTGGGTAATCCGGAGACCCAGTACTTC
CAWSVGNPETQYF
>TRBJ2-5|many|TRBD2|TRBV12-3/TRBV12-4
TGCGCCAGCAGTCTTAGCGGGGGAGAGACCCAGTACTTC
CASSLSGGETQYF
>TRBJ2-3|many|NA|TRBV7-2
TGTGCCAGCAGCTTATTACTAGCCCTCGATACGCAGTATTTT
CASSLLLALDTQYF
>TRBJ2-3|few|NA|TRBV29-1
TGCAGCGTTGAAGTTGCAGGGGATACGCAGTATTTT
CSVEVAGDTQYF
>TRBJ2-7|once|TRBD1|TRBV7-9
TGTGCCAGCAGCGGCGGGACAGGGGCAAGGTTC
CASSGGTGARF
>TRBJ2-1|few|TRBD1|TRBV28
TGTGCCAGCAAACCCACAGGGGCGTCCTACAATGAGCAGTTCTTC
CASKPTGASYNEQFF
>TRBJ2-7|NA|NA|TRBV11-2
TGTGCCAGCAGCTCTGTGGTGGGGCGGTCCTACGAGCAGTACTTC
CASSSVVGRSYEQYF
>TRBJ1-5|few|NA|TRBV12-3/TRBV12-4
TGTGCCTCGACCGGGGGGTTAAGCAATCAGCCCCAGCATTTT
CASTGGLSNQPQHF
>TRBJ2-1|NA|NA|TRBV29-1
TGCAGCGTTGAAGGCGGGACACTTTACAATGAGCAGTTCTTC
CSVEGGTLYNEQFF
>TRBJ2-3|few|TRBD2|TRBV6-5
TGTGCCAGCAGCTCTGCGACTAGCGGCAGCACAGATACGCAGTATTTT
CASSSATSGSTDTQYF
>TRBJ1-1|NA|NA|TRBV24-1
TGCAGTGCTAGATCGGGAGGGTACAGCACTGAAGCTTTCTTT
CSARSGGYSTEAFF
>TRBJ2-7|few|TRBD1|TRBV5-6
TGTGCCAGCGCAGGACAGGGTTTTCTCGAGCAGTACTTC
CASAGQGFLEQYF
>TRBJ2-1|NA|TRBD1|TRBV7-2
TGTGCCAGCAGCCGCGCCGGAAGACAGGGAAGGGATGAGCAGTTCTTC
CASSRAGRQGRDEQFF
>TRBJ2-5|few|NA|TRBV12-3/TRBV12-4
TGTGCCAGCTCGGCGGTTGGACTGTCCCTACGGGAGACCCAGTACTTC
CASSAVGLSLRETQYF
>TRBJ2-1|NA|NA|TRBV15
TGTGCCACCAGCGGTACTGCCAATGAGCAGTTCTTC
CATSGTANEQFF
>TRBJ2-3|few|NA|TRBV7-8
TGTGCCAGCAGCCCCAATGACGGCCGCACAGATACGCAGTATTTT
CASSPNDGRTDTQYF
>TRBJ2-7|few|TRBD2|TRBV30
TGTGCCTGGAGTGCACTAGCGGGAGTGGAGCAGTACTTC
CAWSALAGVEQYF
>TRBJ2-1|NA|TRBD2|TRBV12-3/TRBV12-4
TGTGCCAGCAGTTTAGCGCGGCTAGCGGGTGAGCAGTTCTTC
CASSLARLAGEQFF
>TRBJ2-1|few|NA|TRBV10-3
TGTGCCATCAGTGATACAGGGGGGGGGCACAATGAGCAGTTCTTC
CAISDTGGGHNEQFF
>TRBJ2-7|NA|TRBD2|TRBV20-1
TGCAGTGCTAGAGGACCTAGCGGGAGATACGAGCAGTACTTC
CSARGPSGRYEQYF
>TRBJ2-6|NA|TRBD2|TRBV27
TGTGCCAGCAGTCTACTAGCGCCTACCTACTCTGGGGCCAACGTCCTGACTTTC
CASSLLAPTYSGANVLTF
>TRBJ1-2|few|NA|TRBV5-1
TGCGCCAGCAGCTTTGGGTGGGACTATGGCTACACCTTC
CASSFGWDYGYTF
>TRBJ2-7|few|TRBD1|TRBV28
TGTGGAACCCGGGACAGCTACGAGCAGTACTTC
CGTRDSYEQYF
>TRBJ2-7|few|NA|TRBV5-6
TGTGCCAGCAGCGCGCGGGGACACTCCTACGAGCAGTACTTC
CASSARGHSYEQYF
>TRBJ2-3|few|NA|TRBV5-5
TGTGCCAGCAGCTTGGACGCCGGCACAGATACGCAGTATTTT
CASSLDAGTDTQYF
>TRBJ2-1|NA|NA|TRBV29-1
TGCAGCGTTGGGCCAGTGTTACTTAATGAGCAGTTCTTC
CSVGPVLLNEQFF
>TRBJ2-1|NA|NA|TRBV4-2
TGTGCCAGCAGCCCCCAGGTCAAAACGACTGAGCAGTTCTTC
CASSPQVKTTEQFF
>TRBJ1-2|few|TRBD1|TRBV7-2
TGTGCCAGCAGCTTAAGTCAGGGGGGCTATGGCTACACCTTC
CASSLSQGGYGYTF
>TRBJ2-1|NA|TRBD2|TRBV6-2/TRBV6-3
TGTGCCAGCAACAAGCCTGGGACTAGCGGGAGGGGTTTAATGTACAATGAGCAGTTCTTC
CASNKPGTSGRGLMYNEQFF